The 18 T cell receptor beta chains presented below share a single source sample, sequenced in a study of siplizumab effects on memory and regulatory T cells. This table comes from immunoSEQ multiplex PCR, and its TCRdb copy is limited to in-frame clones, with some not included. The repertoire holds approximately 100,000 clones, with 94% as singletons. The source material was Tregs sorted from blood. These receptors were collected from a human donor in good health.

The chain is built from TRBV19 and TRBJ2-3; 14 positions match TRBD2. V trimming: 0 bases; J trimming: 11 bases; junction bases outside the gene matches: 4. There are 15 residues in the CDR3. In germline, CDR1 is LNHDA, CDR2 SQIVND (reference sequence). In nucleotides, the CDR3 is TGTGCCAGTAGTATAGATAGGGGACTAGCGGGAGAGCAGTATTTT. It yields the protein CASSIDRGLAGEQYF.

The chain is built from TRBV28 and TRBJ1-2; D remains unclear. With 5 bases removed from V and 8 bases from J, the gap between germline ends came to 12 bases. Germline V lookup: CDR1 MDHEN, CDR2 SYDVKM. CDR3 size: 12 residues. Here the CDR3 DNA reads TGTGCCAGCAGTAACGCCTGGCAGGGCTACACCTTC. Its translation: CASSNAWQGYTF.

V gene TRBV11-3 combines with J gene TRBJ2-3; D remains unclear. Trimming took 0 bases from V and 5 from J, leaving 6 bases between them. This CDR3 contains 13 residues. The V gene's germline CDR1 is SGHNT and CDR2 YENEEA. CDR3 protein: CASSLDRKDTQYF. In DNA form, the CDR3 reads TGTGCCAGCAGCTTAGATCGAAAAGATACGCAGTATTTT.

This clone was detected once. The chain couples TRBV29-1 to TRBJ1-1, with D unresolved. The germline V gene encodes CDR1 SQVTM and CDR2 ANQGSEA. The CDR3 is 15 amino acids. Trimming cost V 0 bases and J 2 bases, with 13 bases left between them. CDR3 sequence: CSVEDRRYSNTEAFF. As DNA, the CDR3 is TGCAGCGTTGAAGACCGGAGGTACAGTAACACTGAAGCTTTCTTT.

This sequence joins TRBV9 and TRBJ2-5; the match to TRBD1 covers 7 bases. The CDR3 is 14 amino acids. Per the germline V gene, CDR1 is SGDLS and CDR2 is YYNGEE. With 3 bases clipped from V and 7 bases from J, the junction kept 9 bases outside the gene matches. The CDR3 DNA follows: TGTGCCAGCAGCGGAGAGACAGGGTTGGGGACCCAGTACTTC. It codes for CASSGETGLGTQYF.

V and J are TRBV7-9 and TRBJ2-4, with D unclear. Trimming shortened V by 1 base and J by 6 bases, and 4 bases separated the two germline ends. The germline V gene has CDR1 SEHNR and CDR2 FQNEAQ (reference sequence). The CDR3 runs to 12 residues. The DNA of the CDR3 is TGTGCCAGCAGCTTAGTAGGAAACATTCAGTACTTC. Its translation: CASSLVGNIQYF.

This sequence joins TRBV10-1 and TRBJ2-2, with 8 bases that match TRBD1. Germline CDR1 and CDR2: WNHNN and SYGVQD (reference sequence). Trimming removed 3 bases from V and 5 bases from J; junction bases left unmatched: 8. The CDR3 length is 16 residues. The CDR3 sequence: CASSERTGRGTGELFF. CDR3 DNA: TGCGCCAGCAGTGAACGGACAGGGCGGGGAACCGGGGAGCTGTTTTTT.

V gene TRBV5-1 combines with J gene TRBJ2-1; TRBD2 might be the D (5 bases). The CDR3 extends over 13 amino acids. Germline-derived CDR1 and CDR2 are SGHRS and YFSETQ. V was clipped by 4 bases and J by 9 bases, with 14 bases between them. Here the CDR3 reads CASSDRTAGEQFF. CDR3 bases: TGCGCCAGCAGCGACCGGACGGCGGGTGAGCAGTTCTTC.

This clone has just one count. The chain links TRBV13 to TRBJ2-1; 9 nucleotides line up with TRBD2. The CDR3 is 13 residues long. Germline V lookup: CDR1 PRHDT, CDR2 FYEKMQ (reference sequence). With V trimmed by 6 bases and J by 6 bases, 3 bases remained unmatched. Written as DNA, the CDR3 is TGTGCCAGCAGGGCTAGCGGGACCAATGAGCAGTTCTTC. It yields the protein CASRASGTNEQFF.

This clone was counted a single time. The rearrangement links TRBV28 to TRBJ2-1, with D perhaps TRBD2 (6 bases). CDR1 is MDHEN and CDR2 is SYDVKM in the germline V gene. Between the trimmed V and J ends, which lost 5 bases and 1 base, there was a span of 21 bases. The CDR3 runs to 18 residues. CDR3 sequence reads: CASSTSDILSGSYNEQFF. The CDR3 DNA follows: TGTGCCAGCAGTACCTCGGACATTCTTAGCGGTTCCTACAATGAGCAGTTCTTC.

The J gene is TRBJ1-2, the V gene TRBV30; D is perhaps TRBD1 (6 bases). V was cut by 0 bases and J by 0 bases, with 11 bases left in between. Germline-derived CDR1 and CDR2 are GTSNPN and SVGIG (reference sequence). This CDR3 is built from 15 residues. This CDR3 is CAWSVLGTPNYGYTF. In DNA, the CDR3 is TGTGCCTGGAGTGTACTCGGGACACCTAACTATGGCTACACCTTC.

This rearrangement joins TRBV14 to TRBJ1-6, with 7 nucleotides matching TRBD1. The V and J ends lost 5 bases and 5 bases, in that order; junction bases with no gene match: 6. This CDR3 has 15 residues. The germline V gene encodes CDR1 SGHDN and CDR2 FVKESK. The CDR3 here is CASSEIQGNNSPLHF. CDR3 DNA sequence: TGTGCCAGCAGCGAAATACAGGGGAATAATTCACCCCTCCACTTT.

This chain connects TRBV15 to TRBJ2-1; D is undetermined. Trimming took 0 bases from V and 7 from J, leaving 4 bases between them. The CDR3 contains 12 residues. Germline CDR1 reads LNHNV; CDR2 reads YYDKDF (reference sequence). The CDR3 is CATSREVNEQFF. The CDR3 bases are TGTGCCACCAGCAGAGAGGTAAATGAGCAGTTCTTC.

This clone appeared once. The CDR3 reads CSARLYGYTF. DNA of the CDR3: TGCAGTGCGCGTCTTTATGGCTACACCTTC. The genes are TRBV20-1 and TRBJ1-2; D is uncertain. From germline, CDR1 is DFQATT and CDR2 SNEGSKA (reference sequence). V lost 6 bases to trimming and J lost 5 bases, with 7 bases between them. The CDR3 consists of 10 residues.

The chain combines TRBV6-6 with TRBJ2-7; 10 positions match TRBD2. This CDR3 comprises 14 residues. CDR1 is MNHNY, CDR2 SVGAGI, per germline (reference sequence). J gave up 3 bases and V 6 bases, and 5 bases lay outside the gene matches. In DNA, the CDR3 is TGTGCCAGCAGCCGGACTAGCGGCGTCTACGAGCAGTACTTC. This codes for CASSRTSGVYEQYF.

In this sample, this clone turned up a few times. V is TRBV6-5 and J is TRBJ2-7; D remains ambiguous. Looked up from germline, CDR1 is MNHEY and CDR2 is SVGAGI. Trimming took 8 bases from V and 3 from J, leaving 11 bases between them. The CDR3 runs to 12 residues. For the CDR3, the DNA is TGTGCCAGCTGGAAGGTCTACTACGAGCAGTACTTC. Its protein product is CASWKVYYEQYF.

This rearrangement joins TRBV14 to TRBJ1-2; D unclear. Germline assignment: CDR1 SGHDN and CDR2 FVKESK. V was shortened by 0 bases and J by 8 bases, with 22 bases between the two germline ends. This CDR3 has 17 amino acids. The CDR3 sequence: CASSQDGRVGSLGGYTF. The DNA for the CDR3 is TGTGCCAGCAGCCAAGACGGGAGGGTCGGGTCCTTGGGAGGCTACACCTTC. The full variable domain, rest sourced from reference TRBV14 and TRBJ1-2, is EAGVTQFPSHSVIEKGQTVTLRCDPISGHDNLYWYRRVMGKEIKFLLHFVKESKQDESGMPNNRFLAERTGGTYSTLKVQPAELEDSGVYFCASSQDGRVGSLGGYTFGSGTRLTVV.

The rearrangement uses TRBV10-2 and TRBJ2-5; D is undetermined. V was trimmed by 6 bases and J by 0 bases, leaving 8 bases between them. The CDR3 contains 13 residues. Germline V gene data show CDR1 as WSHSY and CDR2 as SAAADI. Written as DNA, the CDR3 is TGCGCCAGCAGGGCCCTGTACCAAGAGACCCAGTACTTC. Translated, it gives CASRALYQETQYF.